These T cell receptor beta chains were read from a single sample in a study of blood T cell repertoires in COVID-19. Produced via immunoSEQ multiplex PCR; TCRdb's table is partial and in-frame only. The sample lists fewer than 75,000 clones; about nine tenths were seen once. Material for sequencing was peripheral blood. The source of these receptors is a human donor in a cohort sampled during active COVID-19. The CDR3 runs from the conserved cysteine through the conserved F or W. Each record gives: J gene, clone size, V gene, CDR3 protein. Only some rows state a clone size, as once, few, many or a class for expanded clones.

TRBJ2-1,few,TRBV12-3/TRBV12-4,CASRRTYNEQFF
TRBJ2-7,NA,TRBV30,CAWSVGGADEQYF
TRBJ2-1,NA,TRBV10-3,CAISVTKREGYNEQFF
TRBJ1-3,NA,TRBV28,CASSLGPRSGNTIYF
TRBJ2-1,NA,TRBV4-2,CASSPLTSGGYNEQFF
TRBJ2-1,NA,TRBV11-2,CASSSLIAGGPLDEQFF
TRBJ1-1,NA,TRBV6-1,CASSEVFPPEAFF
TRBJ2-1,NA,TRBV19,CASSIRDREFF
TRBJ2-1,NA,TRBV28,CASSRPAGNEQFF
TRBJ1-4,NA,TRBV7-6,CASRKDRGANEKLFF
TRBJ1-1,NA,TRBV28,CASSLNRGQTTEAFF
TRBJ2-7,NA,TRBV18,CASSSRTSGSSTRDYEQYF
TRBJ2-1,NA,TRBV7-9,CASSLRSLADNNEQFF
TRBJ1-1,NA,TRBV28,CASSPMTGRRTEAFF
TRBJ2-1,NA,TRBV5-1,CASGFSGTNEQFF
TRBJ1-4,NA,TRBV9,CASSATGEKLFF
TRBJ2-1,NA,TRBV9,CASSVATGGYNEQFF
TRBJ2-1,once,TRBV6-4,CASSLESNNEQFF
TRBJ2-7,once,TRBV4-1,CASSHLQQGTYEQYF
TRBJ1-5,once,TRBV18,CASSPTGGFNQPQHF
TRBJ2-5,NA,TRBV18,CASSFTSGIQETQYF
TRBJ2-7,NA,TRBV7-2,CASSPGLAGVYEQYF
TRBJ2-7,NA,TRBV5-4,CASSMGTSVAYEQYF
TRBJ2-1,NA,TRBV20-1,CSASPGLEVYNEQFF
TRBJ2-5,NA,TRBV6-2/TRBV6-3,CASSLEMGTQYF
TRBJ2-2,NA,TRBV9,CASSVGRGDTGELFF
TRBJ2-1,NA,TRBV5-4,CASSRDWQGEQFF
TRBJ2-3,NA,TRBV7-6,CASSSGTSGSYGTQYF
TRBJ2-3,NA,TRBV11-2,CASSPNPTTTDTQYF
TRBJ1-1,once,TRBV28,CASKRFRGQNTEAFF
TRBJ2-7,NA,TRBV27,CASSPSSGRLTYEQYF
TRBJ2-7,NA,TRBV5-6,CASSLSGGAYEQYF
TRBJ2-7,few,TRBV2,CASSLDRGGSYEQYF
TRBJ2-7,once,TRBV15,CATQKGLTYEQYF
TRBJ2-7,NA,TRBV30,CAWSPGQGRLAGNEQYF
TRBJ2-7,NA,TRBV27,CASSLAGKGTYSYEQYF
TRBJ1-2,NA,TRBV7-2,CASSQNTGNYGYTF
TRBJ2-5,NA,TRBV6-2/TRBV6-3,CASSYRLEWSGQETQYF
TRBJ2-1,NA,TRBV6-2/TRBV6-3,CASSHPTSVYNEQFF
TRBJ2-7,NA,TRBV18,CASSPAVNSYEQYF
TRBJ1-2,NA,TRBV7-2,CASSLRQGSNYGYTF
TRBJ2-2,NA,TRBV20-1,CSAPRTGELFF
TRBJ2-1,NA,TRBV9,CASSVEGAEPGVDEQFF
TRBJ2-5,NA,TRBV20-1,CSASRVGRRQETQYF
TRBJ2-7,few,TRBV6-1,CASSEEAGGPYEQYF
TRBJ2-3,NA,TRBV30,CAWSPGLSDTQYF
TRBJ2-7,NA,TRBV25-1,CASSEGTWNSSYEQYF
TRBJ1-4,NA,TRBV6-2/TRBV6-3,CASSYLTAGDEKLFF
TRBJ1-6,NA,TRBV5-1,CASSLEGTTGNSPLHF
TRBJ2-1,NA,TRBV2,CASRGPSAGGWVDEQFF
TRBJ1-4,NA,TRBV6-2/TRBV6-3,CASSYGGYRGRSEKLFF
TRBJ2-5,NA,TRBV5-4,CASSSRVTGGEETQYF